The 6 T cell receptor beta chains presented below share a single source sample, sequenced in a study of blood T cell repertoires in COVID-19. The protocol was immunoSEQ multiplex PCR, while the TCRdb copy is restricted to in-frame clones and leaves out a portion. The sample carries 90,000 to 150,000 clones, more than 60% recorded once. Sequenced input: peripheral blood. These receptors originate from a man aged 50 to 59 with acute or convalescent COVID-19.

The chain recombines TRBV2 with TRBJ2-3; 7 nucleotides line up with TRBD2. The V gene end was trimmed by 7 bases and the J gene end by 5 bases; junction bases not matched to a gene: 6. The germline gives CDR1 SNHLY, CDR2 FYNNEI. The CDR3 totals 13 residues. CDR3 loop: CASIEVAGDTQYF. The CDR3 DNA reads as TGTGCCAGCATTGAGGTAGCGGGAGATACGCAGTATTTT.

The gene calls are TRBV7-3 and TRBJ1-6, with D possibly being TRBD1 (6 bases). Per germline, CDR1 SGHTA and CDR2 FQGTGA. This CDR3 has 15 residues. Trimming shortened V by 2 bases and J by 4 bases, and 9 bases separated the two germline ends. In DNA form, the CDR3 reads TGTGCCAGCAGCTTAGGGGGCCCATATAATTCACCCCTCCACTTT. This gives the protein CASSLGGPYNSPLHF.

V is TRBV30 and J is TRBJ2-7; D is uncertain. The CDR3 covers 12 residues. With 1 base removed from V and 1 base from J, the gap between germline ends came to 5 bases. CDR1 is GTSNPN and CDR2 is SVGIG in the germline V gene (reference sequence). CDR3 amino acids: CAWSAPSYEQYF. Here the CDR3 DNA reads TGTGCCTGGAGTGCCCCTTCCTACGAGCAGTACTTC.

This chain connects TRBV6-1 to TRBJ1-2, with D unclear. There are 13 residues in the CDR3. Germline CDR1 is MNHNS and CDR2 is SASEGT. V was pared by 2 bases and J by 8 bases, with 12 bases between. DNA of the CDR3: TGTGCCAGCAGTGAAAATGACGGAGCAGGCTACACCTTC. Translated: CASSENDGAGYTF.

This rearrangement joins TRBV6-1 to TRBJ2-5; possibly TRBD2 for D (6 bases). The CDR3 is 15 amino acids. Looked up from germline, CDR1 is MNHNS and CDR2 is SASEGT. V was clipped by 3 bases and J by 2 bases, with 13 bases between them. CDR3 protein: CASSEQPGGQETQYF. In nucleotides, the CDR3 is TGTGCCAGCAGTGAGCAACCCGGGGGACAAGAGACCCAGTACTTC.

The chain is built from TRBV11-3 and TRBJ2-3, with 12 bases identical to TRBD2. Trimming cost V 5 bases and J 3 bases; bases outside gene matches: 9. Germline CDR1 and CDR2: SGHNT and YENEEA. The CDR3 sequence is 17 residues long. This chain's CDR3 is CASSARLAGDSTDTQYF. The CDR3 coding sequence is TGTGCCAGCAGCGCCAGACTAGCGGGAGATAGTACAGATACGCAGTATTTT.